This T cell receptor beta chain was retrieved from a study of T cells in Graves' hyperthyroidism and ophthalmopathy. Many counts were recorded for this clonotype. The CDR3 spans 12 residues. Trimming stripped 6 bases from V and 2 bases from J, with 5 bases between. Germline V gene data show CDR1 as KGHSH and CDR2 as LQKENI. It was RNA transcripts that yielded the amplified TCR beta CDR3 regions. TCR CDR3 regions were first amplified by RT-PCR with HTBI primers. One entry per CDR3 protein results from TCRdb running MiXCR on the multiplex PCR reads. The sample shows about 690,000 distinct CDR3 sequences, around 15% of them seen only once.

V and J are TRBV18 and TRBJ2-1, with no clear D. The specimen sequenced was blood. The clonotype comes from a man aged 45-60 years with Graves' hyperthyroidism. The DNA of the CDR3 is TGTGCCAGCTCGGATGCCTACAATGAGCAGTTCTTC. Protein: CASSDAYNEQFF.